Each of the 16 T cell receptor beta chains below was sequenced from the same sample in a study of blood T cell repertoires in COVID-19. Measured with immunoSEQ multiplex PCR; TCRdb has only the in-frame clones, and not every one. The table shows around 140,000 clones, with 88% occurring only once. Sequences were obtained from peripheral blood. The receptor source for this set is a man between 65 and 85 years old with active COVID-19.

The chain is built from TRBV19 and TRBJ2-2; 12 bases align to TRBD2. The CDR3 runs to 17 residues. Germline CDR1 LNHDA, CDR2 SQIVND (reference sequence). V lost 5 bases and J lost 5; bases outside the gene matches: 9. CDR3 sequence: CASSVLAGGPVTGELFF. In DNA, the CDR3 is TGTGCCAGTAGTGTTCTAGCGGGAGGGCCGGTTACCGGGGAGCTGTTTTTT.

The rearrangement links TRBV5-1 to TRBJ2-7, with D perhaps matching TRBD1 (6 bases). Germline CDR1 and CDR2: SGHRS and YFSETQ. The CDR3 loop spans 14 amino acids. Trimming took 3 bases from V and 5 from J, leaving 15 bases between them. The CDR3 region has the DNA TGCGCCAGCAGCTCGAAACAGGGTCTGGACGAGCAGTACTTC. The encoded protein is CASSSKQGLDEQYF.

The chain joins TRBV6-6 to TRBJ1-1, with 8 bases aligning to TRBD1. Germline V gene lookup returns CDR1 MNHNY and CDR2 SVGAGI (reference sequence). V shed 5 bases and J 2 bases; nucleotides not matched to a gene: 16. This CDR3 has 18 amino acids. CDR3 sequence: CASSRTSSGTGPNTEAFF. Written as DNA, the CDR3 is TGTGCCAGCAGTCGAACTTCCTCCGGGACAGGACCCAACACTGAAGCTTTCTTT.

The V and J genes are TRBV4-3 and TRBJ2-1, with 7 bases lining up with TRBD1. Germline-derived CDR1 and CDR2 are LGHNA and YSLEER. Trimming took 2 bases from V and 8 from J; bases not matched to a gene: 12. This CDR3 contains 16 residues. This chain's CDR3 is CASSQSPYRGRDEQFF. CDR3 nucleotide sequence: TGCGCCAGCAGCCAAAGCCCCTACAGGGGAAGAGATGAGCAGTTCTTC.

The chain recombines TRBV11-3 with TRBJ2-3, with 11 bases aligning to TRBD2. This CDR3 is 17 amino acids long. V lost 1 base to trimming and J lost 3 bases; unmatched junction nucleotides: 6. Germline CDR1 SGHNT, CDR2 YENEEA. As DNA, the CDR3 is TGTGCCAGCAGCTTAGGGGCTAGCGGGAGGAGAACAGATACGCAGTATTTT. Its protein product is CASSLGASGRRTDTQYF.

The chain carries TRBV5-1 and TRBJ1-5, with D perhaps matching TRBD1 (6 bases). CDR1 and CDR2 (germline): SGHRS, YFSETQ. The length of the CDR3 is 16 residues. Trimming stripped 0 bases from V and 1 base from J, with 11 bases between. Written as DNA, the CDR3 is TGCGCCAGCAGCTTGGAGGGTCAGGGGAGCAATCAGCCCCAGCATTTT. It codes for CASSLEGQGSNQPQHF.

The CDR3 nucleotides read TGTGCCAGCAGCTTACCGGGGTTTTACACTGAAGCTTTCTTT. The encoded protein is CASSLPGFYTEAFF. The chain carries TRBV7-2 and TRBJ1-1; no reliable D call. Germline V gives CDR1 SGHTA, CDR2 FQGNSA. V dropped 2 bases and J dropped 3 bases, with 10 bases sitting between them. This CDR3 is built from 14 residues.

Points on this clone: Other DNA sequences of this sample code for an identical CDR3. The rearrangement links TRBV3-1 (or the pseudogene TRBV3-2) to TRBJ2-7, with 10 bases lining up with TRBD1. From germline, CDR1 is LGHDT and CDR2 YNNKEL (reference sequence). The CDR3 sequence is 13 residues long. V was pared by 6 bases and J by 8 bases, with 7 bases of the junction left unmatched. CDR3: CASSPGQGFKQYF. CDR3 coding DNA: TGTGCCAGCAGTCCGGGACAGGGGTTTAAGCAGTACTTC.

J is TRBJ1-5 and V is TRBV5-6; 7 nucleotides match TRBD1. V trimming: 1 base; J trimming: 3 bases; junction bases outside the gene matches: 7. This CDR3 has 16 amino acids. Germline CDR1 reads SGHDT; CDR2 reads YYEEEE. The CDR3 DNA follows: TGTGCCAGCAGCTTGAGGGTTGGGACAGACAATCAGCCCCAGCATTTT. Its translation: CASSLRVGTDNQPQHF.

This chain links TRBV18 with TRBJ1-1; 7 nucleotides align to TRBD1. The J segment lost 1 base and the V segment lost 0 bases, leaving 5 bases of the junction unmatched. The CDR3 covers 16 residues. Germline V gene lookup returns CDR1 KGHSH and CDR2 LQKENI. This CDR3 reads CASSPPGQPKNTEAFF. Here the CDR3 DNA reads TGTGCCAGCTCACCACCGGGACAGCCTAAGAACACTGAAGCTTTCTTT. Variable domain in full (rest from reference TRBV18 and TRBJ1-1): NAGVMQNPRHLVRRRGQEARLRCSPMKGHSHVYWYRQLPEEGLKFMVYLQKENIIDESGMPKERFSAEFPKEGPSILRIQQVVRGDSAAYFCASSPPGQPKNTEAFFGQGTRLTVV.

The gene calls are TRBV2 and TRBJ1-1; D call uncertain. Germline CDR1 SNHLY, CDR2 FYNNEI. This CDR3 region has 15 residues. Trimming cost V 4 bases and J 1 base, with 13 bases left between them. The CDR3 sequence: CASSGPGRGNTEAFF. Written as DNA, the CDR3 is TGTGCCAGCAGTGGACCGGGCCGGGGGAACACTGAAGCTTTCTTT.

For this clone: Other DNA sequences in the sample encode the same CDR3. The chain recombines TRBV3-1 (or the pseudogene TRBV3-2) with TRBJ1-1; unclear D gene. Trimming left V 1 base short and J 4 bases short, with 10 bases between. This CDR3 comprises 14 residues. CDR1 is LGHDT, CDR2 YNNKEL, per germline (reference sequence). The CDR3 coding sequence is TGTGCCAGCAGCCAAGGTCAGGCGGGCACTGAAGCTTTCTTT. Amino acids: CASSQGQAGTEAFF.

The chain employs TRBV5-1 and TRBJ2-2, with TRBD1 matching 9 bases. With 0 bases clipped from V and 5 bases from J, the junction kept 8 bases outside the gene matches. The CDR3 spans 17 residues. CDR1 and CDR2 (germline): SGHRS, YFSETQ. This chain's CDR3 is CASSLEPGTGKTGELFF. The CDR3 bases are TGCGCCAGCAGCTTGGAACCCGGGACAGGGAAAACCGGGGAGCTGTTTTTT.

V is TRBV4-1 and J is TRBJ2-1; 14 nucleotides line up with TRBD2. Germline V lookup: CDR1 MGHRA, CDR2 YSYEKL. V trimming: 0 bases; J trimming: 12 bases; junction bases outside the gene matches: 7. CDR3 length: 16 residues. The CDR3 reads CASSQDGTSGSWSQFF. In nucleotides, the CDR3 is TGCGCCAGCAGCCAAGATGGGACTAGCGGGAGTTGGTCGCAGTTCTTC.

The rearrangement links TRBV6-2 or TRBV6-3 to TRBJ1-1; D perhaps matches TRBD1 (5 bases). V was shortened by 2 bases and J by 4 bases, with 14 bases between the two germline ends. The CDR3 consists of 15 residues. The germline gives CDR1 MNHEY, CDR2 SVGEGT. The CDR3 coding sequence is TGTGCCAGCAGTTACGCGCAGGGAGGAGTCACTGAAGCTTTCTTT. This translates into CASSYAQGGVTEAFF.

The chain joins TRBV11-2 to TRBJ1-1; D unresolved. CDR1 and CDR2 from the germline V gene are SGHAT and FQNNGV. Trimming removed 4 bases at V and 0 bases at J, with 15 bases between. The CDR3 covers 16 residues. CDR3 DNA sequence: TGTGCCAGCAGCTCGCGAGGGTCCCGAGTGAACACTGAAGCTTTCTTT. Its protein is CASSSRGSRVNTEAFF. The whole variable domain, remainder taken from reference TRBV11-2 and TRBJ1-1, is EAGVAQSPRYKIIEKRQSVAFWCNPISGHATLYWYQQILGQGPKLLIQFQNNGVVDDSQLPKDRFSAERLKGVDSTLKIQPAKLEDSAVYLCASSSRGSRVNTEAFFGQGTRLTVV.